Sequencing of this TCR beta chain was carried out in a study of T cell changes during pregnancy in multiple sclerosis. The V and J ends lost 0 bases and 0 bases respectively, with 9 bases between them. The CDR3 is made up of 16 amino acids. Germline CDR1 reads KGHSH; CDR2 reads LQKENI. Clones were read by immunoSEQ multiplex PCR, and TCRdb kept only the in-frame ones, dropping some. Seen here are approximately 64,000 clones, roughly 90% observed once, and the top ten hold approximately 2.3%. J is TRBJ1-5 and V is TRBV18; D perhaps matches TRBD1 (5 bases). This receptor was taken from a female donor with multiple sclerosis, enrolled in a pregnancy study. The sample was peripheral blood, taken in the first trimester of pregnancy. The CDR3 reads CASSPPGHISNQPQHF. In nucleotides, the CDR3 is TGTGCCAGCTCACCACCGGGGCATATTAGCAATCAGCCCCAGCATTTT.